This record concerns one T cell receptor (beta chain) sequence. Its antigen is unknown. Vbeta (60) and Jbeta (13) primers were used in the PCR. Profiling relied on immunoSEQ multiplex PCR, and the TCRdb table lists in-frame clones only, not all of them. The sample lists more than 85,000 clones; approximately 87% were seen once. The sample comes from a study of cytomegalovirus exposure and HLA in healthy donors. The wider study: Around 80 million unique TCR sequences came from HLA-typed donors in an early release.

The study's findings and limits: Presence/absence analyses assumed roughly uniform sequencing depth across donors.

Material: PBMCs. The clonotype originates from a middle-aged man in good health and CMV-seronegative.

The CDR3: CATNTGANTGELFF. CDR3 nucleotide sequence: TGTGCCACCAATACAGGCGCGAACACCGGGGAGCTGTTTTTT. The chain has TRBV19 and TRBJ2-2; D might be TRBD1 (5 bases). Trimming pared 10 bases from V and 0 bases from J, leaving 12 bases between. CDR1 is LNHDA, CDR2 SQIVND, per germline (reference sequence). The CDR3 covers 14 residues.